This TCR beta chain was obtained from a study of long-term antiretroviral therapy in people with HIV. General observations from the study: Spans of CDR3 length were tighter for HIV repertoires than for controls. Despite increasing after ART, diversity remained lower than that of transplant donor controls.

The CDR3 is 14 amino acids. Trimming pared 0 bases from V and 1 base from J, leaving 10 bases between. Germline values: CDR1 GTSNPN, CDR2 SVGIG (reference sequence). Two or more post-ART PBMC samples, plus at least one pre-ART sample, were available for each donor. For this clone: The antigen remains undetermined.

The run of the v3.0 immunoSEQ assay was at survey level. Here immunoSEQ multiplex PCR was the method, and the copy in TCRdb shows in-frame clones only, minus some. The table has 30,000 to 40,000 clones, roughly 85% seen once. V and J are TRBV30 and TRBJ2-7; weak D call: TRBD2 (5 bases). The source is a man aged 18 to 30 with HIV. Sample: unsorted PBMCs, taken 2.2 years after starting antiretroviral therapy. The CDR3 here is CAWSVLRVSYEQYF. CDR3 in DNA: TGTGCCTGGAGTGTACTGAGGGTTTCCTACGAGCAGTACTTC.